This T cell receptor (beta chain) was recovered during a study of T cells in Graves' hyperthyroidism and ophthalmopathy. This clonotype was seen only a few times. Antigen specificity is unknown. Based on clinical symptoms, serum thyroxine and TRAb, thyroid ultrasound and orbital computed tomography, diagnoses were reached. TCR beta CDR3 regions were amplified from RNA transcripts. In the first-round RT-PCR of the TCR CDR3, the HTBI primer set was used. TCRdb passed the multiplex PCR reads through MiXCR, listing each CDR3 protein once. The sample contains hundreds of thousands of distinct CDR3 sequences, roughly 24% of which appear only once. With 3 bases clipped from V and 3 bases from J, the junction kept 8 bases outside the gene matches. Germline CDR1 is SGDLS and CDR2 is YYNGEE. The CDR3 has 15 amino acids. Findings and limits, study-wide: Most expanded thyroid clonotypes above 0.001 recurred in blood. Onset of ophthalmopathy came a median 6.5 months after the model predicted it.

Sequenced input: blood. This TCR derives from a woman under 40 with Graves' ophthalmopathy. The V call is TRBV9, the J call TRBJ2-7; 8 bases are shared with TRBD1. The DNA for the CDR3 is TGTGCCAGCAGCGCCTCGACAGGGGTTTACTACGAGCAGTACTTC. As protein: CASSASTGVYYEQYF.